Listed below are T cell receptor beta chains from one sample, sequenced in a study of tissue T cells after allogeneic stem cell transplantation. Some clones are missing from TCRdb's copy, which holds only in-frame ones; the method was immunoSEQ multiplex PCR. Counted here are 3,300 or so clones, approximately 75% occurring once; the ten biggest clones make up 23%. Here the sequenced sample was small intestine tissue, taken at autopsy. These receptors were taken from a male patient over 55 with steroid-refractory graft-versus-host disease after an allogeneic stem cell transplant. The graft donor may have given rise to some T cells. The CDR3 runs from the conserved cysteine through the conserved F or W. D genes are given only for firm matches. The size of a clone is reported for some rows only, either as once, few or many, or as a class for expanded clones.

v_call	d_call	clone_size	j_call	cdr3_length	cdr3_nt	cdr3_aa
TRBV3-1/TRBV3-2	TRBD1	NA	TRBJ1-1	16	TGTGCCAGCAGCCCCGGAAGAGAGGGGGCGAACACTGAAGCTTTCTTT	CASSPGREGANTEAFF
TRBV5-5	NA	NA	TRBJ2-7	16	TGTGCCAGCAGCTTTACCGGACAGCGCGAGGCCTACGAGCAGTACTTC	CASSFTGQREAYEQYF
TRBV5-1	NA	few	TRBJ1-4	14	TGCGCCAGCAGCTCCGGACAGAGGATGGAAAAACTGTTTTTT	CASSSGQRMEKLFF
TRBV28	TRBD1	NA	TRBJ1-5	14	TGTGCCAGCAGTAGAGGGGGCACGGGTCAGCCCCAGCATTTT	CASSRGGTGQPQHF
TRBV11-1	NA	NA	TRBJ2-3	11	TGTGCCAGCAGCTTCCAAGGAGCGCAGTATTTT	CASSFQGAQYF
TRBV7-2	TRBD2	NA	TRBJ2-2	15	TGTGCCAGCAGCTTCCCGGGACTAGCATCCGGGGAGCTGTTTTTT	CASSFPGLASGELFF
TRBV7-8	TRBD1	NA	TRBJ1-6	15	TGTGCCAGCAGCTTAGAACAGGGGCGTAATTCACCCCTCCACTTT	CASSLEQGRNSPLHF
TRBV5-6	TRBD1	NA	TRBJ1-2	17	TGTGCCAGCAGTCCACAGGGGGTCGGAATTTCTAACTATGGCTACACCTTC	CASSPQGVGISNYGYTF
TRBV5-4	NA	NA	TRBJ2-7	12	TGTGCCAGCAGCTTCTTTGCCTACGAGCAGTACTTC	CASSFFAYEQYF
TRBV12-3/TRBV12-4	NA	once	TRBJ2-2	12	TGTGCCAGCAGTTCGGGTACCGGGGAGCTGTTTTTT	CASSSGTGELFF
TRBV30	TRBD2	NA	TRBJ2-1	14	TGTGCCTTTCAAAGCGGGGTCTCCTACAATGAGCAGTTCTTC	CAFQSGVSYNEQFF
TRBV14	NA	NA	TRBJ1-2	13	TGTGCCAGCAGCCGGGGAAGCAACTATGGCTACACCTTC	CASSRGSNYGYTF
TRBV30	TRBD1	NA	TRBJ2-3	18	TGTGCCTGGAGTCGGGGCAGGGGGACGGGGTCGATCTTAGATACGCAGTATTTT	CAWSRGRGTGSILDTQYF
TRBV6-2/TRBV6-3	NA	few	TRBJ2-5	11	TGTGCCAGCAGTTCTCAAGAGACCCAGTACTTC	CASSSQETQYF
TRBV28	NA	NA	TRBJ1-3	14	TGTGCCAGCAGTTTGGCCGGGCTCGACAACACCATATATTTT	CASSLAGLDNTIYF
TRBV6-1	NA	few	TRBJ1-1	12	TGTGCCAGCAGTGACGGACAGTCACGAGCTTTCTTT	CASSDGQSRAFF
TRBV7-3	TRBD1	few	TRBJ1-1	13	TGTGCCAGCAGCTCCGGACAGGGGCCTGAAGCTTTCTTT	CASSSGQGPEAFF
TRBV7-2	NA	NA	TRBJ1-3	16	TGTGCCAGCAGCGAGTCTAGGGGTGGATTTGGAAACACCATATATTTT	CASSESRGGFGNTIYF
TRBV5-1	NA	NA	TRBJ1-4	14	TGCGCCAGCACTTCGACCGGCCTTAATGAAAAACTGTTTTTT	CASTSTGLNEKLFF
TRBV27	NA	NA	TRBJ2-7	13	TGTGCCAGCAGTTCCGACAGGCCCTACGAGCAGTACTTC	CASSSDRPYEQYF
TRBV28	TRBD1	NA	TRBJ2-6	16	TGTGCCATACAGACAGGGGCCCTCTCTGGGGCCAACGTCCTGACTTTC	CAIQTGALSGANVLTF
TRBV2	TRBD1	NA	TRBJ1-5	16	TGTGCCAGCAGGGATACGCAAGGGGGCGCGAACCAGCCCCAGCATTTT	CASRDTQGGANQPQHF
TRBV15	NA	NA	TRBJ2-2	14	TGTGCCACCAGCAGACCCACGAGTACCGGGGAGCTGTTTTTT	CATSRPTSTGELFF
TRBV4-3	NA	NA	TRBJ1-1	12	TGCGCCAGCAGCCAAGAGGCGGGGGGAGCTTTCTTT	CASSQEAGGAFF
TRBV4-1	NA	NA	TRBJ1-1	14	TGCGCCAGCAGCCAGAGCCAGGGTCACACTGAAGCTTTCTTT	CASSQSQGHTEAFF
TRBV7-8	NA	NA	TRBJ2-7	16	TGTGCCAGCAGCTTAGCGGTCCAGTGGGACTCCTACGAGCAGTACTTC	CASSLAVQWDSYEQYF